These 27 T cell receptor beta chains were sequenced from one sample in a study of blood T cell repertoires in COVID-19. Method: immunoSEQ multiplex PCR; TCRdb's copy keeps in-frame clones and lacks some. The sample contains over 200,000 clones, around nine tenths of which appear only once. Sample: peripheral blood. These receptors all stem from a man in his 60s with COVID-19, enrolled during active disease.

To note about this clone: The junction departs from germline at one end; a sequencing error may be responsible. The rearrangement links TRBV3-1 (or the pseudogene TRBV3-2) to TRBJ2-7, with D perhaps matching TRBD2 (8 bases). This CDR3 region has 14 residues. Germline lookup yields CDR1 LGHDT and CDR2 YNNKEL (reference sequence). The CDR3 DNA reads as TGTGCCAGCAGCCAGAGGGGGCTAGCGGGTGGTAAGGACTTC. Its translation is CASSQRGLAGGKDF.

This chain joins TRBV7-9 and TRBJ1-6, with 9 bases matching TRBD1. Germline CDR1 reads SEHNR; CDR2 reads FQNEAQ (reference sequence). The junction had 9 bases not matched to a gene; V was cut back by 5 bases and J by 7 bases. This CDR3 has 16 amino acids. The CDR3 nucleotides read TGTGCCAGCAGCCGGGGACAGGGTGATTGGAATTCACCCCTCCACTTT. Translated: CASSRGQGDWNSPLHF.

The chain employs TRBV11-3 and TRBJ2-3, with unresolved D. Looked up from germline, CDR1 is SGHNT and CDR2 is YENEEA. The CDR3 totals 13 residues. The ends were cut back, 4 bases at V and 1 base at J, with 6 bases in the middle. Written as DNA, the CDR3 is TGTGCCAGCAGCTCCCGGGGCACAGATACGCAGTATTTT. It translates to CASSSRGTDTQYF.

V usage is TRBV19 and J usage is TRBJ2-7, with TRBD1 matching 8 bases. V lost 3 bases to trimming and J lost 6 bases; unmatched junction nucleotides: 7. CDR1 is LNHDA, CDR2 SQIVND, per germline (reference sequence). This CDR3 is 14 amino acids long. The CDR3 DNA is TGTGCCAGTAGTATCCCCGGGACAGGCGGCGAGCAGTACTTC. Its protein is CASSIPGTGGEQYF.

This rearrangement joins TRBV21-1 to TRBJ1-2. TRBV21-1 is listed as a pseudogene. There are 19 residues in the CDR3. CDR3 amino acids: CASSNGRATIGLLDYGYTF. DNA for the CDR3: TGTGCCAGCAGCAATGGACGGGCGACCATCGGACTGCTAGACTATGGCTACACCTTC.

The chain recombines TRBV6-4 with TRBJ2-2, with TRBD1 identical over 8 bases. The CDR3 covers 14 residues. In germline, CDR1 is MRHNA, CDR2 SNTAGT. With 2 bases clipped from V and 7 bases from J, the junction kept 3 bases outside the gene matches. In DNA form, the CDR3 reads TGTGCCAGCAGTGACCAGGGGGCAGGCGGGGAGCTGTTTTTT. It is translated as CASSDQGAGGELFF.

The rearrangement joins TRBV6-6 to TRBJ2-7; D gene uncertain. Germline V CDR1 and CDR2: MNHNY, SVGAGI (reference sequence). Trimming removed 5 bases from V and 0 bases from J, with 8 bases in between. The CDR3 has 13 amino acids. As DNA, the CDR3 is TGTGCCAGCAGTAACCAGGTCTCCTACGAGCAGTACTTC. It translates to CASSNQVSYEQYF.

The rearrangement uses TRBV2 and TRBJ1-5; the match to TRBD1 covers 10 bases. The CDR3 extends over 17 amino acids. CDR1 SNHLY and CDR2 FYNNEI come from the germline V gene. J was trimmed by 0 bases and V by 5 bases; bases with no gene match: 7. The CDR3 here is CASSSMGQGNSNQPQHF. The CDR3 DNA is TGTGCCAGCAGTAGCATGGGACAGGGGAATAGCAATCAGCCCCAGCATTTT.

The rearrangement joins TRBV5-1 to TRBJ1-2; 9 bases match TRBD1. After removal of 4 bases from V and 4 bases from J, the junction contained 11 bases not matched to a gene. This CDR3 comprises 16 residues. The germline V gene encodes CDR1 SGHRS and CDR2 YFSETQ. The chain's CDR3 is CASSPEGRQGVYGYTF. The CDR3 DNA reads TGCGCCAGCAGCCCGGAAGGGAGACAGGGGGTCTATGGCTACACCTTC.

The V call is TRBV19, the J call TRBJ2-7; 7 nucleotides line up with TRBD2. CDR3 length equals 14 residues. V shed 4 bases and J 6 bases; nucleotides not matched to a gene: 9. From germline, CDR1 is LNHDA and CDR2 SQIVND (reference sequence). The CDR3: CASSSGGYPTEQYF. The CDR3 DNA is TGTGCCAGTAGTAGCGGGGGATACCCTACCGAGCAGTACTTC.

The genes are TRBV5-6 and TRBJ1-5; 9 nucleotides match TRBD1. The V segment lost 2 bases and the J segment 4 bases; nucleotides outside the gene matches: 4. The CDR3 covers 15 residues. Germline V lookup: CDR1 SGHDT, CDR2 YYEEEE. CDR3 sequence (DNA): TGTGCCAGCAGCTTATGGGACAGGGATAATCAGCCCCAGCATTTT. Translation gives CASSLWDRDNQPQHF.

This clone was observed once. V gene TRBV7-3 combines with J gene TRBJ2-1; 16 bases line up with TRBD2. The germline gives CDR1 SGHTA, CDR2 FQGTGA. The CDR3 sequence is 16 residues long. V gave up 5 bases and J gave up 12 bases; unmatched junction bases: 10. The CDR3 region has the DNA TGTGCCAGCAGCCCAATGGGACTAGCGGGGGGGTCTCGGCAGTTCTTC. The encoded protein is CASSPMGLAGGSRQFF.

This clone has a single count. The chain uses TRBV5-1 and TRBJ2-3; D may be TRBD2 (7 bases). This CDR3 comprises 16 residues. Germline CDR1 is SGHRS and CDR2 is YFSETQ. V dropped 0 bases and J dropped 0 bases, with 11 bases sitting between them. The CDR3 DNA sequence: TGCGCCAGCAGCTTGGTGGGGGGGCTGAGCACAGATACGCAGTATTTT. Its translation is CASSLVGGLSTDTQYF.

CDR3 sequence: CASSPPWGGAGNTEAFF. CDR3 bases: TGTGCCAGTAGTCCCCCTTGGGGGGGCGCGGGGAACACTGAAGCTTTCTTT. The genes are TRBV19 and TRBJ1-1, with a tentative D call TRBD1 (6 bases). V shed 5 bases and J shed 1 base, with 20 bases lying between them. The CDR3 runs to 17 residues. CDR1 and CDR2 (germline): LNHDA, SQIVND (reference sequence). Drawing the rest from reference TRBV19 and TRBJ1-1, the complete variable domain is DGGITQSPKYLFRKEGQNVTLSCEQNLNHDAMYWYRQDPGQGLRLIYYSQIVNDFQKGDIAEGYSVSREKKESFPLTVTSAQKNPTAFYLCASSPPWGGAGNTEAFFGQGTRLTVV.

CDR3 in DNA: TGTGCCAGCAGTTCGGGACAGGGGGCTGATGGGGCCAACGTCCTGACTTTC. Protein sequence: CASSSGQGADGANVLTF. The chain recombines TRBV28 with TRBJ2-6; 12 bases are a match to TRBD1. From germline, CDR1 is MDHEN and CDR2 SYDVKM. There are 17 residues in the CDR3. V trimming: 4 bases; J trimming: 3 bases; junction bases outside the gene matches: 4.

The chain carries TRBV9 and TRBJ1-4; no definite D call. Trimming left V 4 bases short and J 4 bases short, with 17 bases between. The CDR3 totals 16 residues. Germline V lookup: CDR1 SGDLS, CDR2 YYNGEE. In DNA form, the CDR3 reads TGTGCCAGCAGCCCTGCGCCCCCAGAGGATAATGAAAAACTGTTTTTT. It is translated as CASSPAPPEDNEKLFF.

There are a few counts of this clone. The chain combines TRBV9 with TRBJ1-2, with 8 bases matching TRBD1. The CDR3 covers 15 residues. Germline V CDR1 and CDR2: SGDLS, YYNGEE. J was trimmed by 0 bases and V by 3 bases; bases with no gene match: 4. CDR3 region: CASSAGTGPNYGYTF. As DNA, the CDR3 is TGTGCCAGCAGCGCCGGGACAGGTCCTAACTATGGCTACACCTTC. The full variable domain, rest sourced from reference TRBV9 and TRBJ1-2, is DSGVTQTPKHLITATGQRVTLRCSPRSGDLSVYWYQQSLDQGLQFLIQYYNGEERAKGNILERFSAQQFPDLHSELNLSSLELGDSALYFCASSAGTGPNYGYTFGSGTRLTVV.

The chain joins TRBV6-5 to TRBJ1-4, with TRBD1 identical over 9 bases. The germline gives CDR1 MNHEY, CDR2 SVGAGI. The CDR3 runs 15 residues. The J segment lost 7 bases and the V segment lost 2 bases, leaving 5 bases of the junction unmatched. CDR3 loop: CASSYPDRGGEKLFF. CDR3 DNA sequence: TGTGCCAGCAGTTACCCGGACAGGGGCGGTGAAAAACTGTTTTTT.

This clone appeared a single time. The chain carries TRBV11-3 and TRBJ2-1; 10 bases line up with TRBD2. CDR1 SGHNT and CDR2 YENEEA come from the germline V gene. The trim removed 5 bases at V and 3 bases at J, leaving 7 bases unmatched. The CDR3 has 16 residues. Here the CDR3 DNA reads TGTGCCAGCAGCAAACGGACTAGCGGCAACTACAATGAGCAGTTCTTC. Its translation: CASSKRTSGNYNEQFF.

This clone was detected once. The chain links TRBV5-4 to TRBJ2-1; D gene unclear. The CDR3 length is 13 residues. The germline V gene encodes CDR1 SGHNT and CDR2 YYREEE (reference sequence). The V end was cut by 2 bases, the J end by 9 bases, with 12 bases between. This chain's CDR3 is CASSFQFNAEQFF. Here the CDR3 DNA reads TGTGCCAGCAGCTTCCAGTTCAACGCTGAGCAGTTCTTC.

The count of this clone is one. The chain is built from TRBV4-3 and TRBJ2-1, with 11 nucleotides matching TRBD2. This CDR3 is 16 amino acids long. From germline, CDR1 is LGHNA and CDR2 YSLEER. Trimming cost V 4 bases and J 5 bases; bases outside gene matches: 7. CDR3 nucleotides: TGCGCCAGCAGCCCCCAGGGTAGCGGGAGGGACAATGAGCAGTTCTTC. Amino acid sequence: CASSPQGSGRDNEQFF.

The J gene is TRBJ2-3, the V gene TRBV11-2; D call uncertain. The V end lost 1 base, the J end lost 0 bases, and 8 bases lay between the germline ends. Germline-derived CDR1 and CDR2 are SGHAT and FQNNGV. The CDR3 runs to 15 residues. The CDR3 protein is CASSLGATSTDTQYF. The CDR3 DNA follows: TGTGCCAGCAGCTTAGGGGCCACTAGCACAGATACGCAGTATTTT.

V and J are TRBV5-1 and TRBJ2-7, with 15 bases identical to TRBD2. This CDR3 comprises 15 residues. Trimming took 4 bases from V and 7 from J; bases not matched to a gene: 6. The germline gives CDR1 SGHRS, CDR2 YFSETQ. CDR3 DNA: TGCGCCAGCAGCCCCACCGGGACTAGCGGGGGGGAGCAGTACTTC. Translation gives CASSPTGTSGGEQYF.

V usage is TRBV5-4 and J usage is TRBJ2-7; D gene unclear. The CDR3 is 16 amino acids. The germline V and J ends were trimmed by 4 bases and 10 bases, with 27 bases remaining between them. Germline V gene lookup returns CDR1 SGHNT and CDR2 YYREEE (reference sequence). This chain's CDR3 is CASSVGLGPQRIAQYF. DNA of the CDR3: TGTGCCAGCAGCGTTGGCCTAGGCCCCCAAAGAATAGCTCAGTACTTC. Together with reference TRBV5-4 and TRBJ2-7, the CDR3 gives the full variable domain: ETGVTQSPTHLIKTRGQQVTLRCSSQSGHNTVSWYQQALGQGPQFIFQYYREEENGRGNFPPRFSGLQFPNYSSELNVNALELDDSALYLCASSVGLGPQRIAQYFGPGTRLTVT.

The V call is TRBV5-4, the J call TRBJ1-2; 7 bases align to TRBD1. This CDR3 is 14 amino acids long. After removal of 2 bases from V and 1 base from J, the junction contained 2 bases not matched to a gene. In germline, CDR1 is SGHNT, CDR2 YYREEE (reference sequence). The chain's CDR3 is CASSFNRGNYGYTF. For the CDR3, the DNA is TGTGCCAGCAGCTTCAACAGGGGTAACTATGGCTACACCTTC.

The CDR3 spells CASSLKASGYNEQFF. CDR3 nucleotides: TGTGCCAGCAGCTTAAAGGCTAGCGGTTACAATGAGCAGTTCTTC. This chain links TRBV7-3 with TRBJ2-1; 7 nucleotides match TRBD2. V was clipped by 1 base and J by 4 bases; unmatched bases: 4. Germline V gene lookup returns CDR1 SGHTA and CDR2 FQGTGA. This CDR3 region has 15 residues.

CDR3 bases: TGTGCCCAAAGGGCCCTAGCGAAGAACACCGGGGAGCTGTTTTTT. Protein product: CAQRALAKNTGELFF. The J gene is TRBJ2-2, the V gene TRBV30; D may be TRBD2 (6 bases). The CDR3 is 15 residues long. The germline V and J ends were trimmed by 8 bases and 1 base, with 17 bases remaining between them. The germline V gene has CDR1 GTSNPN and CDR2 SVGIG (reference sequence).